A single sample is the source of the 26 T cell receptor beta chains below, sequenced in a study of OX40 agonist ivuxolimab in advanced cancers. Some clones are missing from TCRdb's copy, which holds only in-frame ones; the method was immunoSEQ multiplex PCR. The sample has some 34,000 clones, less than 85% seen once. Sequencing was performed on CD4+ or CD8+ T cells sorted from blood, taken in a trial of the OX40 agonist ivuxolimab. The source is an adult with an advanced solid tumor such as melanoma, head and neck, liver or kidney cancer.

The chain joins TRBV9 to TRBJ2-7; TRBD1 might be the D (6 bases). The V gene lost 3 bases and the J gene lost 5 bases, with 15 bases spanning the gap. This CDR3 comprises 14 residues. Looked up from germline, CDR1 is SGDLS and CDR2 is YYNGEE. CDR3 in DNA: TGTGCCAGCAGCGCGTACAACAGGGAGAACGAGCAGTACTTC. Translated: CASSAYNRENEQYF.

The sample holds a few counts of this clone. The V and J genes are TRBV30 and TRBJ1-1; D gene ambiguous. Looked up from germline, CDR1 is GTSNPN and CDR2 is SVGIG (reference sequence). V was pared by 1 base and J by 5 bases, with 5 bases between. The CDR3 is made up of 11 amino acids. In DNA form, the CDR3 reads TGTGCCTGGAGTGAGAGGACTGAAGCTTTCTTT. Translated, it gives CAWSERTEAFF.

The chain has TRBV4-1 and TRBJ1-1; unclear D gene. V was cut by 0 bases and J by 8 bases, with 7 bases left in between. CDR1 MGHRA and CDR2 YSYEKL come from the germline V gene. The CDR3 is 12 residues long. CDR3 coding DNA: TGCGCCAGCAGCCAAGAATCCGCGGAAGCTTTCTTT. Translation gives CASSQESAEAFF.

The V gene is TRBV11-2, the J gene TRBJ2-1, with TRBD2 matching 9 bases. This CDR3 is 15 amino acids long. The V gene end was trimmed by 4 bases and the J gene end by 5 bases; junction bases not matched to a gene: 6. Germline V CDR1 and CDR2: SGHAT, FQNNGV. CDR3 bases: TGTGCCAGCAGCTATAGCGGGGGTTTGAACAATGAGCAGTTCTTC. Encoded protein: CASSYSGGLNNEQFF. Full variable domain (remainder filled in from reference TRBV11-2 and TRBJ2-1): EAGVAQSPRYKIIEKRQSVAFWCNPISGHATLYWYQQILGQGPKLLIQFQNNGVVDDSQLPKDRFSAERLKGVDSTLKIQPAKLEDSAVYLCASSYSGGLNNEQFFGPGTRLTVL.

The rearrangement links TRBV9 to TRBJ2-2, with 8 bases lining up with TRBD2. The J segment lost 4 bases and the V segment lost 9 bases, leaving 8 bases of the junction unmatched. In germline, CDR1 is SGDLS, CDR2 YYNGEE. The CDR3 sequence is 14 residues long. The CDR3 nucleotides are TGTGCCACTGACCGGGGGGGAGGCACCGGGGAGCTGTTTTTT. Its protein product is CATDRGGGTGELFF.

This chain joins TRBV5-1 and TRBJ2-2; D might be TRBD1 (5 bases). This CDR3 has 17 amino acids. V lost 6 bases to trimming and J lost 0 bases, with 18 bases between them. Germline CDR1 is SGHRS and CDR2 is YFSETQ. The CDR3, as DNA: TGCGCCAGCAACTTCTTGGCCACAGGACCGAACACCGGGGAGCTGTTTTTT. The encoded protein is CASNFLATGPNTGELFF.

This sequence joins TRBV5-6 and TRBJ1-4; D uncertain. The CDR3 loop spans 18 amino acids. V shed 2 bases and J shed 0 bases, with 17 bases lying between them. The germline V gene has CDR1 SGHDT and CDR2 YYEEEE. The CDR3 DNA reads as TGTGCCAGCAGCTTCCTCTCCCTCTGGGGAGCAACTAATGAAAAACTGTTTTTT. Protein: CASSFLSLWGATNEKLFF. Full variable domain (outside the CDR3, taken from reference TRBV5-6 and TRBJ1-4): DAGVTQSPTHLIKTRGQQVTLRCSPKSGHDTVSWYQQALGQGPQFIFQYYEEEERQRGNFPDRFSGHQFPNYSSELNVNALLLGDSALYLCASSFLSLWGATNEKLFFGSGTQLSVL.

The chain combines TRBV5-6 with TRBJ2-1, with 12 bases lining up with TRBD2. This CDR3 contains 14 residues. V dropped 1 base and J dropped 8; count of bases not matched to a gene: 1. Germline CDR1 is SGHDT and CDR2 is YYEEEE. CDR3 amino acids: CASSLRLAGDEQFF. The CDR3 DNA is TGTGCCAGCAGCTTGAGACTAGCGGGGGATGAGCAGTTCTTC. Combining the CDR3 with reference TRBV5-6 and TRBJ2-1 gives the whole variable domain DAGVTQSPTHLIKTRGQQVTLRCSPKSGHDTVSWYQQALGQGPQFIFQYYEEEERQRGNFPDRFSGHQFPNYSSELNVNALLLGDSALYLCASSLRLAGDEQFFGPGTRLTVL.

The genes are TRBV5-5 and TRBJ2-2; D is unclear. Per germline, CDR1 SGHKS and CDR2 YYEKEE (reference sequence). The CDR3 consists of 14 residues. Deletions cut 2 bases from V and 1 base from J, with 6 bases between. The CDR3 DNA reads as TGTGCCAGCAGCTTCGCAGAGAACACCGGGGAGCTGTTTTTT. Protein: CASSFAENTGELFF. The whole variable domain, remainder taken from reference TRBV5-5 and TRBJ2-2, is DAGVTQSPTHLIKTRGQQVTLRCSPISGHKSVSWYQQVLGQGPQFIFQYYEKEERGRGNFPDRFSARQFPNYSSELNVNALLLGDSALYLCASSFAENTGELFFGEGSRLTVL.

CDR3 amino acids: CASSPDREKTQYF. Here the CDR3 DNA reads TGTGCCAGCAGCCCGGACAGGGAAAAGACCCAGTACTTC. J is TRBJ2-5 and V is TRBV5-4, with 8 bases fitting TRBD1. The V and J ends lost 4 bases and 6 bases, in that order; junction bases with no gene match: 5. Per the germline V gene, CDR1 is SGHNT and CDR2 is YYREEE (reference sequence). CDR3 length: 13 residues.

The chain has TRBV5-4 and TRBJ2-1, with 9 bases identical to TRBD2. The trim removed 0 bases at V and 8 bases at J, leaving 6 bases unmatched. Germline V gene sequence: CDR1 SGHNT, CDR2 YYREEE (reference sequence). The length of the CDR3 is 15 residues. In DNA form, the CDR3 reads TGTGCCAGCAGCTTGGCCCAGCGGGAGGTCGATGAGCAGTTCTTC. This translates into CASSLAQREVDEQFF.

CDR3 DNA sequence: TGTGCCAGCAAAGGGGAAAAACTGTTTTTT. It yields the protein CASKGEKLFF. This chain links TRBV7-9 with TRBJ1-4; no clear D. Germline V gene sequence: CDR1 SEHNR, CDR2 FQNEAQ (reference sequence). This CDR3 is built from 10 residues. Trimming shortened V by 7 bases and J by 8 bases, and 5 bases separated the two germline ends.

In DNA form, the CDR3 reads TGTGCCAGCAGCTTAGTTCCGTGGAACACTGAAGCTTTCTTT. This sequence encodes CASSLVPWNTEAFF. The chain combines TRBV11-2 with TRBJ1-1; no reliable D call. With 1 base removed from V and 1 base from J, the gap between germline ends came to 7 bases. The CDR3 sequence is 14 residues long. The germline gives CDR1 SGHAT, CDR2 FQNNGV.

This rearrangement joins TRBV4-1 to TRBJ1-5; D gene unclear. The germline CDR1 and CDR2 sequences are MGHRA and YSYEKL. Between the trimmed V and J ends, which lost 1 base and 1 base, there was a span of 5 bases. The CDR3 sequence is 14 residues long. CDR3 DNA: TGCGCCAGCAGCCAAGGTGGCAGCAATCAGCCCCAGCATTTT. Translation: CASSQGGSNQPQHF.

This clone was counted a single time. The chain employs TRBV9 and TRBJ2-7, with D uncertain. The CDR3 runs to 13 residues. The germline V gene has CDR1 SGDLS and CDR2 YYNGEE. The V end was cut by 7 bases, the J end by 0 bases, with 11 bases between. CDR3 nucleotide sequence: TGTGCCAGCGGGTCTGGAAGCTCCTACGAGCAGTACTTC. It yields the protein CASGSGSSYEQYF.

The chain has TRBV19 and TRBJ1-1; D remains unclear. The germline V and J ends were trimmed by 3 bases and 0 bases, with 5 bases remaining between them. There are 13 residues in the CDR3. CDR1 is LNHDA and CDR2 is SQIVND in the germline V gene (reference sequence). CDR3: CASSIAVNTEAFF. The CDR3 bases are TGTGCCAGTAGTATCGCGGTGAACACTGAAGCTTTCTTT.

The V and J genes are TRBV27 and TRBJ1-5, with D possibly matching TRBD1 (5 bases). Trimming stripped 3 bases from V and 6 bases from J, with 12 bases between. This CDR3 is built from 14 residues. Germline V lookup: CDR1 MNHEY, CDR2 SMNVEV (reference sequence). The CDR3 coding sequence is TGTGCCAGCAGTTTTGGGGGGGGACTTCAGCCCCAGCATTTT. Translating gives CASSFGGGLQPQHF.

In the case of this clone: This may arise from a read error, as a much more abundant clone is one base away. The chain combines TRBV5-4 with TRBJ1-1; D unclear. The CDR3 is 11 residues long. The V gene's germline CDR1 is SGHNT and CDR2 YYREEE (reference sequence). Trimming left V 1 base short and J 2 bases short, with 0 bases between. CDR3 sequence: CASSLNTEAFF. Written as DNA, the CDR3 is TGTGCCAGCAGCTTGAACACTGAAGCTTTCTTT.

The chain links TRBV27 to TRBJ2-1; D perhaps matches TRBD2 (6 bases). V dropped 3 bases and J dropped 1 base, with 10 bases sitting between them. The CDR3 length is 15 residues. Germline V gene lookup returns CDR1 MNHEY and CDR2 SMNVEV (reference sequence). DNA for the CDR3: TGTGCCAGCAGTTTTGGGAGCGGGTCCTACAATGAGCAGTTCTTC. Protein sequence: CASSFGSGSYNEQFF.

CDR3 sequence (DNA): TGTGCCAGCAGTCCTGTTGGGCGAACTAACTATGGCTACACCTTC. Its protein is CASSPVGRTNYGYTF. V and J are TRBV28 and TRBJ1-2; unclear D gene. The germline V gene encodes CDR1 MDHEN and CDR2 SYDVKM. This CDR3 spans 15 amino acids. Trimming took off 5 bases at V and 0 bases at J, with 13 bases between the two ends.

This clone has just one count. The chain is built from TRBV9 and TRBJ2-7; no definite D call. CDR1 is SGDLS, CDR2 YYNGEE, per germline. This CDR3 spans 14 amino acids. Deletions cut 4 bases from V and 1 base from J, with 12 bases between. The CDR3 nucleotides are TGTGCCAGCAGCTCGGGTTCGGGTTCCTACGAGCAGTACTTC. Its protein is CASSSGSGSYEQYF. The whole variable domain, remainder taken from reference TRBV9 and TRBJ2-7, is DSGVTQTPKHLITATGQRVTLRCSPRSGDLSVYWYQQSLDQGLQFLIQYYNGEERAKGNILERFSAQQFPDLHSELNLSSLELGDSALYFCASSSGSGSYEQYFGPGTRLTVT.

The CDR3 coding sequence is TGTGCCAGCAGCCGTCTCTACGAGCAGTACTTC. Translation: CASSRLYEQYF. The chain combines TRBV5-6 with TRBJ2-7; D gene ambiguous. Germline CDR1 reads SGHDT; CDR2 reads YYEEEE. The CDR3 covers 11 residues. The V gene lost 4 bases and the J gene lost 3 bases, with 5 bases spanning the gap.

The CDR3: CASSQDPSLQGYEGYTF. The CDR3 DNA reads as TGCGCCAGCAGCCAAGACCCAAGCCTACAGGGATACGAGGGCTACACCTTC. V usage is TRBV4-1 and J usage is TRBJ1-2, with D perhaps matching TRBD1 (6 bases). The CDR3 runs to 17 residues. V was pared by 0 bases and J by 8 bases, with 22 bases between. The germline V gene has CDR1 MGHRA and CDR2 YSYEKL.

The chain carries TRBV9 and TRBJ1-5; unclear D gene. Per germline, CDR1 SGDLS and CDR2 YYNGEE. V dropped 0 bases and J dropped 2 bases, with 6 bases sitting between them. The CDR3 runs to 14 residues. The CDR3 reads CASSVGGGNQPQHF. The DNA for the CDR3 is TGTGCCAGCAGCGTAGGGGGTGGCAATCAGCCCCAGCATTTT.

The chain uses TRBV27 and TRBJ2-7; no definite D call. Between the trimmed V and J ends, which lost 6 bases and 7 bases, there was a span of 10 bases. CDR3 length equals 11 residues. Germline V gene lookup returns CDR1 MNHEY and CDR2 SMNVEV (reference sequence). For the CDR3, the DNA is TGTGCCAGCAGCTCTGCTGGGGAGCAGTACTTC. This sequence encodes CASSSAGEQYF.

The chain links TRBV2 to TRBJ1-1, with 7 bases fitting TRBD1. Germline V gene data show CDR1 as SNHLY and CDR2 as FYNNEI. CDR3 length: 16 residues. After removal of 0 bases from V and 3 bases from J, the junction contained 7 bases not matched to a gene. CDR3 loop: CASSEAVTGAHTEAFF. The DNA for the CDR3 is TGTGCCAGCAGTGAAGCAGTAACAGGGGCTCACACTGAAGCTTTCTTT.